The 12 T cell receptor beta chains below were found in one sample sequenced in a study of T cell changes during pregnancy in multiple sclerosis. Some clones are missing from TCRdb's copy, which holds only in-frame ones; the method was immunoSEQ multiplex PCR. The sample records tens of thousands of clones, approximately 91% being singletons. Source: peripheral blood, taken in the second trimester of pregnancy. These receptors were taken from a female donor in good health, enrolled as a control in a pregnancy study.

The chain combines TRBV28 with TRBJ2-2; 8 positions match TRBD2. The CDR3 extends over 15 amino acids. Germline V gene lookup returns CDR1 MDHEN and CDR2 SYDVKM. The junction had 4 bases not matched to a gene; V was cut back by 6 bases and J by 1 base. In DNA form, the CDR3 reads TGTGCCAGCAGCATAGCGGGACTGAACACCGGGGAGCTGTTTTTT. Translated, it gives CASSIAGLNTGELFF.

The chain recombines TRBV5-6 with TRBJ1-2; 8 positions agree with TRBD1. CDR3 size: 16 residues. The ends lost 4 bases at V and 4 bases at J; junction bases unmatched: 12. Germline V gives CDR1 SGHDT, CDR2 YYEEEE. The CDR3 is CASSAPGQDEVYGYTF. CDR3 DNA sequence: TGTGCCAGCAGCGCCCCGGGACAGGACGAGGTCTATGGCTACACCTTC.

This clone was seen once. J is TRBJ2-2 and V is TRBV7-6, with D unresolved. The V gene's germline CDR1 is SGHVS and CDR2 FNYEAQ. V was shortened by 5 bases and J by 7 bases, with 11 bases between the two germline ends. The CDR3 sequence is 13 residues long. The CDR3 DNA reads as TGTGCCAGCAGCCCGCAACCGAGCGGGGAGCTGTTTTTT. As protein: CASSPQPSGELFF.

The gene calls are TRBV5-6 and TRBJ2-4; 10 bases line up with TRBD1. V lost 5 bases and J lost 2; bases outside the gene matches: 13. The CDR3 loop spans 18 amino acids. CDR1 is SGHDT and CDR2 is YYEEEE in the germline V gene. CDR3 DNA: TGTGCCAGCAGGATCCGGGACAGGGGAAGGGGATCCAAAAACATTCAGTACTTC. The encoded protein is CASRIRDRGRGSKNIQYF.

The chain recombines TRBV11-1 with TRBJ1-2; TRBD1 might be the D (6 bases). The length of the CDR3 is 13 residues. Germline assignment: CDR1 SGHAT and CDR2 FQDESV (reference sequence). Trimming stripped 4 bases from V and 4 bases from J, with 10 bases between. The chain's CDR3 is CASSSSRGYGYTF. As DNA, the CDR3 is TGTGCCAGCAGCTCTAGCAGGGGCTATGGCTACACCTTC. The full variable domain, rest sourced from reference TRBV11-1 and TRBJ1-2, is EAEVAQSPRYKITEKSQAVAFWCDPISGHATLYWYRQILGQGPELLVQFQDESVVDDSQLPKDRFSAERLKGVDSTLKIQPAELGDSAMYLCASSSSRGYGYTFGSGTRLTVV.

V and J are TRBV4-1 and TRBJ2-3; D is possibly TRBD1 (6 bases). The CDR3 is made up of 13 amino acids. Germline V gene lookup returns CDR1 MGHRA and CDR2 YSYEKL. Trimming shortened V by 1 base and J by 6 bases, and 8 bases separated the two germline ends. CDR3 sequence reads: CASSQGQGDTQYF. CDR3 in DNA: TGCGCCAGCAGCCAAGGCCAGGGGGATACGCAGTATTTT.

This chain connects TRBV9 to TRBJ2-7; TRBD1 might be the D (5 bases). Germline values: CDR1 SGDLS, CDR2 YYNGEE. V was pared by 0 bases and J by 0 bases, with 10 bases between. The CDR3 sequence is 15 residues long. The CDR3, as DNA: TGTGCCAGCAGCGTAGGTGTGGGGCCCTCCTACGAGCAGTACTTC. Translation gives CASSVGVGPSYEQYF.

The chain couples TRBV4-1 to TRBJ2-7; 9 bases are shared with TRBD2. Losses at the gene ends were 3 bases for V and 2 bases for J; bases not matched to a gene: 5. Per the germline V gene, CDR1 is MGHRA and CDR2 is YSYEKL. The CDR3 covers 15 residues. CDR3 region: CASSQGVAGAYEQYF. The CDR3 DNA reads TGCGCCAGCAGCCAGGGGGTAGCGGGAGCCTACGAGCAGTACTTC.

The chain carries TRBV6-6 and TRBJ1-2, with 10 bases lining up with TRBD1. V was clipped by 6 bases and J by 3 bases; unmatched bases: 7. This CDR3 has 15 residues. Germline V gene data show CDR1 as MNHNY and CDR2 as SVGAGI (reference sequence). This CDR3 is CASSRGQGEYYGYTF. The DNA of the CDR3 is TGTGCCAGCAGCCGAGGACAGGGGGAGTACTATGGCTACACCTTC.

The CDR3 here is CASSPSLLTGDLTDTQYF. The CDR3 DNA reads as TGTGCCAGCAGCCCTAGTCTCTTGACAGGGGATCTCACAGATACGCAGTATTTT. The chain carries TRBV7-9 and TRBJ2-3; 8 bases line up with TRBD1. The J segment lost 2 bases and the V segment lost 5 bases, leaving 15 bases of the junction unmatched. The CDR3 sequence is 18 residues long. Germline lookup yields CDR1 SEHNR and CDR2 FQNEAQ (reference sequence). Full variable domain (outside the CDR3, taken from reference TRBV7-9 and TRBJ2-3): DTGVSQNPRHKITKRGQNVTFRCDPISEHNRLYWYRQTLGQGPEFLTYFQNEAQLEKSRLLSDRFSAERPKGSFSTLEIQRTEQGDSAMYLCASSPSLLTGDLTDTQYFGPGTRLTVL.

The CDR3: CASSRTSGGASEQFF. The CDR3 DNA follows: TGTGCCAGCAGCAGGACTAGCGGGGGGGCAAGTGAGCAGTTCTTC. This chain connects TRBV6-5 to TRBJ2-1; the match to TRBD2 covers 15 bases. This CDR3 spans 15 amino acids. The V gene end was trimmed by 6 bases and the J gene end by 9 bases; junction bases not matched to a gene: 6. Germline V CDR1 and CDR2: MNHEY, SVGAGI.

J is TRBJ2-7 and V is TRBV5-1; 9 positions agree with TRBD2. Germline loops: CDR1 SGHRS, CDR2 YFSETQ. With 4 bases clipped from V and 0 bases from J, the junction kept 8 bases outside the gene matches. CDR3 length: 16 residues. The CDR3 protein is CASSPSLAGPSYEQYF. In DNA form, the CDR3 reads TGCGCCAGCAGCCCTAGTCTAGCGGGACCCTCCTACGAGCAGTACTTC.